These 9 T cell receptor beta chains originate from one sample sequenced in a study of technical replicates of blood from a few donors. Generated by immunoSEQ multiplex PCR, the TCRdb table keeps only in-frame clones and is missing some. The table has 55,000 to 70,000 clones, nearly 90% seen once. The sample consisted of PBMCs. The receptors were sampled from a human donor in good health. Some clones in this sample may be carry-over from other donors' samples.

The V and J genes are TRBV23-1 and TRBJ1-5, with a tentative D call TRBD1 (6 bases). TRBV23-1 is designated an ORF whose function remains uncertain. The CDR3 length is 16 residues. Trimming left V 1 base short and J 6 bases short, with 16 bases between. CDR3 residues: CASSQWKDRDGQPQHF. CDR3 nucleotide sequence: TGCGCCAGCAGTCAATGGAAGGACAGAGATGGTCAGCCCCAGCATTTT.

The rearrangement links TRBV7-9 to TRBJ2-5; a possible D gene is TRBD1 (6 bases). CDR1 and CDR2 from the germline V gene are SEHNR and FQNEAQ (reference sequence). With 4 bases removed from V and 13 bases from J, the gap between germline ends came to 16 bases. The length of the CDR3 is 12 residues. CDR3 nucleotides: TGTGCCAGCAGCTCGGACAGTTTGGCTCGGTACTTC. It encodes CASSSDSLARYF.

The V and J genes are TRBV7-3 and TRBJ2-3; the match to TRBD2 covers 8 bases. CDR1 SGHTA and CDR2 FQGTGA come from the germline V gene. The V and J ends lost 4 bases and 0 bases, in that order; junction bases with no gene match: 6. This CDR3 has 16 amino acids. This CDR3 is CASSSPGGGSTDTQYF. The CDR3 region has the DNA TGTGCCAGCAGCTCACCCGGGGGGGGTAGCACAGATACGCAGTATTTT.

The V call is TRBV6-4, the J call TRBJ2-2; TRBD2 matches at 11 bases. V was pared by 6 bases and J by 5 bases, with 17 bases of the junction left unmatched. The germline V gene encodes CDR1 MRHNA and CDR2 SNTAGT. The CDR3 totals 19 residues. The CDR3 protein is CASRTPSGRPRGYTGELFF. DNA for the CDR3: TGTGCCAGCAGGACTCCTAGCGGGAGGCCCAGGGGTTATACCGGGGAGCTGTTTTTT.

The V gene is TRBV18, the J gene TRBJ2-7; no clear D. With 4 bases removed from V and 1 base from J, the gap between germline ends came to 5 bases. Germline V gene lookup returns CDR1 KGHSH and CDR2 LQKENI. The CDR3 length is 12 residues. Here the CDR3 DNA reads TGTGCCAGCTCACTCTTATCCTACGAGCAGTACTTC. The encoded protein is CASSLLSYEQYF.

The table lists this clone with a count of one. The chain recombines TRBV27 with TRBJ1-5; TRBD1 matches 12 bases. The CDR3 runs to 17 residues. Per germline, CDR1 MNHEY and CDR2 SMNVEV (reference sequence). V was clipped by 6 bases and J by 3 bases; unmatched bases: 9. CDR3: CASREGGTGGFNQPQHF. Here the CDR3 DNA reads TGTGCCAGCAGGGAGGGCGGGACAGGGGGCTTCAATCAGCCCCAGCATTTT.

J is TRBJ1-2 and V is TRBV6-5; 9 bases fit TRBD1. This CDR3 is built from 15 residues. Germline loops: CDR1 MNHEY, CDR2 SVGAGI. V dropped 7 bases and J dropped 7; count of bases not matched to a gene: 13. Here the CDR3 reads CASTPGTGFRGGYTF. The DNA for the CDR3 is TGTGCCAGCACCCCCGGGACAGGGTTTCGAGGTGGCTACACCTTC.

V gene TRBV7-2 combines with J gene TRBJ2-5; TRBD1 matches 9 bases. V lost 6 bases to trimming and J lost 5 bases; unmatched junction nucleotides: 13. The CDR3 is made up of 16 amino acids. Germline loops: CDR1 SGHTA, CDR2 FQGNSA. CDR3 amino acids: CASRSPGQGSIETQYF. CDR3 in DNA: TGTGCCAGCAGGTCACCGGGACAGGGATCGATCGAGACCCAGTACTTC.

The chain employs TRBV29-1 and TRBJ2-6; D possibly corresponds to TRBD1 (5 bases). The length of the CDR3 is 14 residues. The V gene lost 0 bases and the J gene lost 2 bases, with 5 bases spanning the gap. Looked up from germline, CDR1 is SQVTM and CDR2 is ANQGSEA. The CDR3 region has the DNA TGCAGCGTTGAAGACAGGGCTGGGGCCAACGTCCTGACTTTC. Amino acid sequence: CSVEDRAGANVLTF.